These T cell receptor beta chains were read from a single sample in a study of cytomegalovirus exposure and HLA in healthy donors. Only in-frame clones appear in the TCRdb table, and some are missing; sequencing was by immunoSEQ multiplex PCR. The table includes roughly 170,000 clones, 75% to 85% detected once. Sequencing used PBMCs. All receptors come from a female donor in good health and CMV-seronegative. CDR3s leave out the opening cysteine and the closing phenylalanine or tryptophan. Each record gives: V gene, CDR3 length, CDR3 protein.

v_gene: TRBV11-2
len: 16
CDR3aa: ASSLVASGGRGRDTQY

v_gene: TRBV28
len: 12
CDR3aa: ASSLGTGDLGQY

v_gene: TRBV18
len: 11
CDR3aa: ASSRGALGEQY

v_gene: TRBV13
len: 14
CDR3aa: ASSLGAGASRGTQY

v_gene: TRBV7-2
len: 11
CDR3aa: ASSPNRGNEQF

v_gene: TRBV7-2
len: 14
CDR3aa: ASSSRQGAGTGELF

v_gene: TRBV27
len: 12
CDR3aa: ASRRTGANQPQH

v_gene: TRBV19
len: 12
CDR3aa: ASRPGGNNEKLF

v_gene: TRBV6-5
len: 13
CDR3aa: ASSRVSGTYNEQF

v_gene: TRBV9
len: 12
CDR3aa: ASSHTSGGGELF

v_gene: TRBV30
len: 12
CDR3aa: AWSLLGLSYEQY

v_gene: TRBV6-5
len: 14
CDR3aa: ASSYGPGGLNSPLH

v_gene: TRBV18
len: 16
CDR3aa: ASSPRTGGGSGANVLT

v_gene: TRBV29-1
len: 10
CDR3aa: SVELLIETQY

v_gene: TRBV11-2
len: 12
CDR3aa: ASSLDLGAWEQY

v_gene: TRBV7-3
len: 13
CDR3aa: ASSLTLTGYNEQF

v_gene: TRBV9
len: 14
CDR3aa: ASSPRQGARTDTQY

v_gene: TRBV18
len: 15
CDR3aa: ASSQTGPGQFNQPQH

v_gene: TRBV28
len: 16
CDR3aa: ASSQSGQGYSGANGLT

v_gene: TRBV19
len: 13
CDR3aa: ASSSLQGSNSPLH

v_gene: TRBV10-3
len: 14
CDR3aa: AISESGAQGSSPLH

v_gene: TRBV7-8
len: 10
CDR3aa: ASSAGPYEQY

v_gene: TRBV5-1
len: 12
CDR3aa: ASSPTGGNQPQH

v_gene: TRBV5-5
len: 12
CDR3aa: ASSLAGDNQPQH